Listed here are 18 T cell receptor beta chains from one sample, sequenced in a study of cytomegalovirus exposure and HLA in healthy donors. Primers: 60 Vbeta forward and 13 Jbeta reverse. Profiled with immunoSEQ multiplex PCR; TCRdb holds only in-frame clones, not every one. The sample yields about 130,000 clones, 70% to 80% seen once. Input material: PBMCs. These receptors all stem from a female donor in good health and CMV-seronegative.

V is TRBV4-3 and J is TRBJ2-5; no reliable D call. V was pared by 1 base and J by 5 bases, with 8 bases between. This CDR3 has 13 amino acids. In germline, CDR1 is LGHNA, CDR2 YSLEER. The CDR3 DNA reads TGCGCCAGCAGCCAAGGCCTAGGTGAGACCCAGTACTTC. Its protein is CASSQGLGETQYF.

The chain employs TRBV29-1 and TRBJ2-1, with D possibly matching TRBD2 (6 bases). Per the germline V gene, CDR1 is SQVTM and CDR2 is ANQGSEA. V lost 3 bases, J lost 6 bases, and 15 bases lay in between. The CDR3 extends over 14 amino acids. CDR3 nucleotides: TGCAGCGTTGAGGGGACTCTCAAAGTCAATGAGCAGTTCTTC. Translating it yields CSVEGTLKVNEQFF.

V is TRBV7-8 and J is TRBJ2-1; TRBD1 is a possible D gene (6 bases). Germline CDR1 and CDR2: SGHVS and FQNEAQ. V shed 1 base and J shed 7 bases, with 11 bases lying between them. The CDR3 is made up of 14 amino acids. The CDR3 DNA is TGTGCCAGCAGCTTAGGGGGGCGCGGAAATGAGCAGTTCTTC. It translates to CASSLGGRGNEQFF.

This clone has more than one count but fewer than ten. CDR3 in amino acids: CAGGGLPGMTEAFF. CDR3 in DNA: TGTGCCGGGGGGGGACTGCCGGGGATGACTGAAGCTTTCTTT. The V call is TRBV2, the J call TRBJ1-1, with D maybe TRBD1 (5 bases). Trimming shortened V by 11 bases and J by 5 bases, and 21 bases separated the two germline ends. Per germline, CDR1 SNHLY and CDR2 FYNNEI. The length of the CDR3 is 14 residues.

The rearrangement joins TRBV18 to TRBJ2-1, with 8 bases fitting TRBD1. This CDR3 comprises 16 residues. The V segment lost 4 bases and the J segment 2 bases; nucleotides outside the gene matches: 7. Germline lookup yields CDR1 KGHSH and CDR2 LQKENI. CDR3 protein: CASSQSTGGTYNEQFF. Here the CDR3 DNA reads TGTGCCAGCTCACAATCCACAGGGGGAACCTACAATGAGCAGTTCTTC.

This chain connects TRBV30 to TRBJ1-1, with 8 bases identical to TRBD1. The CDR3 sequence is 17 residues long. The V and J ends lost 5 bases and 1 base, in that order; junction bases with no gene match: 15. Germline assignment: CDR1 GTSNPN and CDR2 SVGIG (reference sequence). CDR3 coding DNA: TGTGCCTGGGGTGAAGGTTGGGCAGGGGGCGAGAACACTGAAGCTTTCTTT. It translates to CAWGEGWAGGENTEAFF.

This clone was seen a few times. The V and J genes are TRBV11-1 and TRBJ2-1, with D perhaps matching TRBD1 (5 bases). CDR3 length: 18 amino acids. The ends were cut back, 1 base at V and 0 bases at J, with 16 bases in the middle. The V gene's germline CDR1 is SGHAT and CDR2 FQDESV (reference sequence). The CDR3 here is CASSLDLWQGSSYNEQFF. The CDR3 DNA reads as TGTGCCAGCAGCTTAGATTTGTGGCAGGGAAGCTCCTACAATGAGCAGTTCTTC. The full variable domain, completed using reference TRBV11-1 and TRBJ2-1, is EAEVAQSPRYKITEKSQAVAFWCDPISGHATLYWYRQILGQGPELLVQFQDESVVDDSQLPKDRFSAERLKGVDSTLKIQPAELGDSAMYLCASSLDLWQGSSYNEQFFGPGTRLTVL.

The rearrangement uses TRBV5-8 and TRBJ1-6; D not certain. V gave up 4 bases and J gave up 0 bases, with 14 bases separating them. Germline CDR1 is SGHTS and CDR2 is YDEGEE. The CDR3 sequence is 17 residues long. The chain's CDR3 is CASSGTDGSSYNSPLHF. The CDR3, as DNA: TGTGCCAGCAGCGGAACCGACGGGAGCTCCTATAATTCACCCCTCCACTTT.

This clone has only a few counts. The V gene is TRBV4-2, the J gene TRBJ1-5; the D is unclear. Trimming cost V 0 bases and J 1 base, with 19 bases left between them. The CDR3 covers 19 residues. Germline V lookup: CDR1 LGHNA, CDR2 YNFKEQ. The CDR3 DNA is TGTGCCAGCAGCCAAGATCTCCTTACACAGACACGGAGCAATCAGCCCCAGCATTTT. This gives the protein CASSQDLLTQTRSNQPQHF.

The CDR3 here is CASSLTLNTGELFF. The CDR3 nucleotides are TGTGCCAGCAGCTTAACCCTAAACACCGGGGAGCTGTTTTTT. The chain is built from TRBV7-3 and TRBJ2-2; no firm D call. The CDR3 is made up of 14 amino acids. Deletions cut 0 bases from V and 2 bases from J, with 4 bases between. Germline loops: CDR1 SGHTA, CDR2 FQGTGA.

The CDR3 here is CASSRAVAGDFVNEQFF. As DNA, the CDR3 is TGTGCCAGCAGCCGCGCCGTGGCGGGAGATTTTGTCAATGAGCAGTTCTTC. The chain has TRBV4-2 and TRBJ2-1; TRBD2 aligns across 7 bases. V trimming: 4 bases; J trimming: 6 bases; junction bases outside the gene matches: 15. This CDR3 has 17 amino acids. Germline loops: CDR1 LGHNA, CDR2 YNFKEQ.

This clone was found a few times. V and J are TRBV7-9 and TRBJ2-7, with a weak D call TRBD1 (6 bases). The germline V gene has CDR1 SEHNR and CDR2 FQNEAQ (reference sequence). Deletions cut 1 base from V and 0 bases from J, with 13 bases between. This CDR3 is 16 amino acids long. The CDR3 nucleotides read TGTGCCAGCAGCTTAGATGGGGGCCCTCCCTCCTACGAGCAGTACTTC. It specifies CASSLDGGPPSYEQYF.

V is TRBV27 and J is TRBJ2-1; TRBD2 matches at 13 bases. The CDR3 has 16 residues. From germline, CDR1 is MNHEY and CDR2 SMNVEV (reference sequence). V shed 4 bases, J shed 7 bases, and the junction held 7 bases outside the gene matches. CDR3 in amino acids: CASSSRTSGSLNEQFF. CDR3 nucleotide sequence: TGTGCCAGCAGTTCTCGGACTAGCGGGAGCCTAAATGAGCAGTTCTTC.

The chain carries TRBV29-1 and TRBJ2-5; TRBD2 aligns across 8 bases. The germline V gene has CDR1 SQVTM and CDR2 ANQGSEA. The CDR3 spans 17 residues. J gave up 0 bases and V 3 bases, and 12 bases lay outside the gene matches. CDR3 in DNA: TGCAGCGTTGACTCCCCTCTAGCGGGCCAATACCAAGAGACCCAGTACTTC. Translating it yields CSVDSPLAGQYQETQYF.

This sequence joins TRBV5-6 and TRBJ2-4; the match to TRBD1 covers 7 bases. Germline CDR1 reads SGHDT; CDR2 reads YYEEEE. The V and J ends lost 4 bases and 1 base, in that order; junction bases with no gene match: 8. This CDR3 comprises 16 residues. This chain's CDR3 is CASSPLTGVAKNIQYF. In DNA, the CDR3 is TGTGCCAGCAGCCCCTTAACAGGGGTGGCCAAAAACATTCAGTACTTC. The variable domain in full, with the rest retrieved from reference TRBV5-6 and TRBJ2-4, is DAGVTQSPTHLIKTRGQQVTLRCSPKSGHDTVSWYQQALGQGPQFIFQYYEEEERQRGNFPDRFSGHQFPNYSSELNVNALLLGDSALYLCASSPLTGVAKNIQYFGAGTRLSVL.

The rearrangement uses TRBV7-2 and TRBJ2-7, with D perhaps matching TRBD2 (6 bases). V lost 2 bases, J lost 1 base, and 9 bases lay in between. The CDR3 is 14 amino acids. CDR1 and CDR2 (germline): SGHTA, FQGNSA. CDR3 sequence: CASSLTSYSYEQYF. CDR3 bases: TGTGCCAGCAGCTTAACTAGCTATTCCTACGAGCAGTACTTC.

V usage is TRBV7-9 and J usage is TRBJ1-2; 7 bases match TRBD1. Per germline, CDR1 SEHNR and CDR2 FQNEAQ (reference sequence). The V and J ends lost 6 bases and 4 bases, in that order; junction bases with no gene match: 8. The CDR3 totals 14 residues. CDR3 residues: CASRAGTDPYGYTF. CDR3 in DNA: TGTGCCAGCAGGGCCGGGACAGACCCCTATGGCTACACCTTC.

The rearrangement links TRBV5-6 to TRBJ1-5, with D hard to call. V lost 2 bases and J 5 bases, leaving 8 bases between the germline ends. The CDR3 is made up of 13 amino acids. CDR1 and CDR2 (germline): SGHDT, YYEEEE. The CDR3 loop reads CASSFAGDQPQHF. The CDR3 DNA sequence: TGTGCCAGCAGCTTCGCCGGAGATCAGCCCCAGCATTTT.